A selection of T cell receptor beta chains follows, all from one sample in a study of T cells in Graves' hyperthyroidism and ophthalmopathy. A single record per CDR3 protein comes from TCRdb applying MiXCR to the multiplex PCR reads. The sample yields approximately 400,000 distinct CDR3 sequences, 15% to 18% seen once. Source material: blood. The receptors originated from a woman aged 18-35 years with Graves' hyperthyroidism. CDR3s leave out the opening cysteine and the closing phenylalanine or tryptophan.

CDR3aa: ASAPGTGGIYGYT
v_gene: TRBV5-1
j_gene: TRBJ1-2

CDR3aa: ASSIQAPTGELF
v_gene: TRBV19
j_gene: TRBJ2-2

CDR3aa: ASSGSSYNEQF
v_gene: TRBV25-1
j_gene: TRBJ2-1

CDR3aa: ASSSRDREEQETQY
v_gene: TRBV12-3/TRBV12-4
j_gene: TRBJ2-5

CDR3aa: ASSERGAPVEQF
v_gene: TRBV9
j_gene: TRBJ2-1

CDR3aa: ASSVPRGAYEQY
v_gene: TRBV10-2
j_gene: TRBJ2-7

CDR3aa: ASSQDGHTQETQY
v_gene: TRBV3-1
j_gene: TRBJ2-5

CDR3aa: ASQPPLAGDDTEAF
v_gene: TRBV6-2/TRBV6-3
j_gene: TRBJ1-1

CDR3aa: ASSSHPGQENQPQH
v_gene: TRBV6-6
j_gene: TRBJ1-5

CDR3aa: ASSQTLAGGPGSYNEQF
v_gene: TRBV7-2
j_gene: TRBJ2-1

CDR3aa: ASSPGQQETQY
v_gene: TRBV18
j_gene: TRBJ2-5

CDR3aa: ASSLPGRNYEQY
v_gene: TRBV5-1
j_gene: TRBJ2-7

CDR3aa: ASAGQPNTEAF
v_gene: TRBV11-3
j_gene: TRBJ1-1

CDR3aa: ASSQDNEGRGYT
v_gene: TRBV4-1
j_gene: TRBJ1-2

CDR3aa: ASSYGLAGGTQY
v_gene: TRBV5-6
j_gene: TRBJ2-5

CDR3aa: ASSRSSADTQY
v_gene: TRBV3-1
j_gene: TRBJ2-3

CDR3aa: ASSPGTLAGKLF
v_gene: TRBV12-3/TRBV12-4
j_gene: TRBJ1-4

CDR3aa: ASPPREGTKRADTQY
v_gene: TRBV13
j_gene: TRBJ2-3

CDR3aa: SARDLGYEQY
v_gene: TRBV20-1
j_gene: TRBJ2-7

CDR3aa: ASSPTSGGAKNIQY
v_gene: TRBV2
j_gene: TRBJ2-4

CDR3aa: ASSSPLDVSRGGDTQY
v_gene: TRBV5-1
j_gene: TRBJ2-3

CDR3aa: ASSLAASGTDTQY
v_gene: TRBV5-5
j_gene: TRBJ2-3

CDR3aa: ASSPFGRMDGYT
v_gene: TRBV18
j_gene: TRBJ1-2

CDR3aa: ATRRPSPMNTEAF
v_gene: TRBV24-1
j_gene: TRBJ1-1

CDR3aa: ASSGNRARKTYEQY
v_gene: TRBV9
j_gene: TRBJ2-7

CDR3aa: ASRQGVAGELF
v_gene: TRBV5-1
j_gene: TRBJ2-2

CDR3aa: ASSYSGREQF
v_gene: TRBV6-6
j_gene: TRBJ2-1

CDR3aa: ASSVKGNNSPLH
v_gene: TRBV9
j_gene: TRBJ1-6

CDR3aa: ARPLSDGMNTEAF
v_gene: TRBV30
j_gene: TRBJ1-1

CDR3aa: ASSSLTRTYGYT
v_gene: TRBV13
j_gene: TRBJ1-2

CDR3aa: ASIGQGIGLDEKLF
v_gene: TRBV19
j_gene: TRBJ1-4

CDR3aa: ASSFRQGGGETQY
v_gene: TRBV28
j_gene: TRBJ2-5

CDR3aa: SAGPGTSGTGELF
v_gene: TRBV20-1
j_gene: TRBJ2-2

CDR3aa: ASSSVALAGGSETQY
v_gene: TRBV5-1
j_gene: TRBJ2-5

CDR3aa: ASSQVGTAYGYT
v_gene: TRBV14
j_gene: TRBJ1-2